A selection of T cell receptor beta chains follows, all from one sample in a study of identical twins. TCRdb ran MiXCR on the 5' RACE reads and lists one entry per CDR3 protein. Of 1.5 million to 2 million distinct CDR3 sequences listed, 25% to 35% are singletons. Sequences were obtained from cord blood. Receptors were obtained from a newborn girl in good health. The CDR3 runs from the conserved cysteine through the conserved F or W. D genes are given only for firm matches. Clone size appears in some rows only: once, few, many, or a class for an expanded clone.

TRBJ1-6	.	TRBV2	.	TGTGCCAGCAGTGAAGAGGCAGGGAGTTCACCCCTCCACTTT	CASSEEAGSSPLHF
TRBJ2-7	.	TRBV20-1	.	TGCAGTGCTAGAGGGGGTTTACTTAGCAATAGAGAAAACTACGAGCAGTACTTC	CSARGGLLSNRENYEQYF
TRBJ2-1	.	TRBV20-1	TRBD2	TGCAGTGCTAGAGTGGCGGGGGGCTTGAGCTCCTACAATGAGCAGTTCTTC	CSARVAGGLSSYNEQFF
TRBJ1-1	few	TRBV7-6	.	TGTGCCAGCAGCTCGGGACCGAAAAAGGCTGAAGCTTTCTTT	CASSSGPKKAEAFF
TRBJ1-1	few	TRBV20-1	.	TGCAGTGCTAGCGGGACACCCCAGAACACTGAAGCTTTCTTT	CSASGTPQNTEAFF
TRBJ2-7	many	TRBV29-1	.	TGCAGCGTTGTGGGGGATAGCGGTAACCCGTACGAGCAGTACTTC	CSVVGDSGNPYEQYF
TRBJ2-3	many	TRBV12-3/TRBV12-4	TRBD2	TGTGCCAGCAGTTTAGCGGGAGGGCTAACAGATACGCAGTATTTT	CASSLAGGLTDTQYF
TRBJ2-1	few	TRBV6-6	.	TGTGCCAGCAAGGACGGTTACAATGAGCAGTTCTTC	CASKDGYNEQFF
TRBJ2-2	few	TRBV20-1	.	TGCAGTGCTAGGTCGGTCGGGGAGCTGTTTTTT	CSARSVGELFF
TRBJ2-7	few	TRBV14	.	TGTGCCAGCAGCCAAGTGGGCGGCGGATACTCCTACGAGCAGTACTTC	CASSQVGGGYSYEQYF
TRBJ2-5	.	TRBV5-1	.	TGCGCCAGCAGCTTGAGGGTAGCGAGAGAGACCCAGTACTTC	CASSLRVARETQYF
TRBJ2-2	.	TRBV12-3/TRBV12-4	TRBD1	TGTGCCAGCAGTCGCCCCGGACAGGGGGCCACCGGGGAGCTGTTTTTT	CASSRPGQGATGELFF
TRBJ1-2	.	TRBV27	.	TGTGCCAGCAGTTTTGGCAGGAGTCGCTATGGCTACACCTTC	CASSFGRSRYGYTF
TRBJ2-7	few	TRBV10-1	.	TGCGCCAGCAGTGATCGAGGGGGTTCCACCTACGAGCAGTACTTC	CASSDRGGSTYEQYF
TRBJ2-5	many	TRBV14	.	TGTGCCAGCAGCCAAGGTGAATGGACGGCGCAAGAGACCCAGTACTTC	CASSQGEWTAQETQYF
TRBJ1-4	once	TRBV13	.	TGTGCCAGCAGCTGGGGGACATCAAATGAAAAACTGTTTTTT	CASSWGTSNEKLFF
TRBJ2-5	many	TRBV27	.	TGTGCCAGCAGTTTATTCCGGCAAGAGACCCAGTACTTC	CASSLFRQETQYF
TRBJ2-3	few	TRBV10-3	TRBD2	TGTGCCATCAGTGAGAGCAGGACTAGCGGGGGGGTCGCGAACGCAGATACGCAGTATTTT	CAISESRTSGGVANADTQYF
TRBJ2-3	few	TRBV7-2	TRBD2	TGTGCCAGCAGCCCGACTAGCCTGGATACGCAGTATTTT	CASSPTSLDTQYF
TRBJ2-1	few	TRBV3-1	TRBD2	TGTGCCAGCAGCCAAGAAACTAGCGGGAGGAGGAATGAGCAGTTCTTC	CASSQETSGRRNEQFF
TRBJ1-6	.	TRBV2	.	TGTGCCAGCAGTGAATATGGGAAGCTTTATAATTCACCCCTCCACTTT	CASSEYGKLYNSPLHF
TRBJ1-6	.	TRBV12-3/TRBV12-4	.	TGTGCCAGCAGTTTTGGGTGGTTGTCTTACTCACCCCTCCACTTT	CASSFGWLSYSPLHF
TRBJ1-2	few	TRBV20-1	.	TGCAGTGCCCCCGTCGGGGATAACTATGGCTACACCTTC	CSAPVGDNYGYTF
TRBJ1-2	.	TRBV2	.	TGTGCCAGCAGGACCAATTTGTATGGCTACACCTTC	CASRTNLYGYTF
TRBJ2-1	few	TRBV20-1	TRBD2	TGCAGTGCTCCCCGCACTAGCGGCAATGAGCAGTTCTTC	CSAPRTSGNEQFF
TRBJ2-4	few	TRBV11-2	.	TGTGCCAGCAGGAGGACTAAAAACATTCAGTACTTC	CASRRTKNIQYF
TRBJ2-4	few	TRBV4-1	.	TGCGCCAGCAGCCAACTGGGGAACCCCAAAAACATTCAGTACTTC	CASSQLGNPKNIQYF
TRBJ2-1	.	TRBV5-8	.	TGTGCCAGCAGCCACCCGTATTTAAGCTCCTACAATGAGCAGTTCTTC	CASSHPYLSSYNEQFF
TRBJ2-7	.	TRBV6-2/TRBV6-3	.	TGTGCCAGCAGTTTTTTGACCGAGCAGTACTTC	CASSFLTEQYF
TRBJ1-3	.	TRBV3-1	.	TGTGCCAGCAGCCACCATCCAAACACCATATATTTT	CASSHHPNTIYF
TRBJ1-1	few	TRBV20-1	.	TGCAGTGCCGGGACGTGGAACACTGAAGCTTTCTTT	CSAGTWNTEAFF
TRBJ2-1	many	TRBV7-2	TRBD2	TGTGCCAGCAGTATCAGCGGGAGTCCCTACAATGAGCAGTTCTTC	CASSISGSPYNEQFF
TRBJ2-3	few	TRBV12-3/TRBV12-4	TRBD2	TGTGCCAGCAGCCTCCGACTAGCAGTCGCAGATACGCAGTATTTT	CASSLRLAVADTQYF
TRBJ2-1	.	TRBV20-1	TRBD2	TGCAGTGCTAGCGTGACTAGCGGGAGCATGAATGAGCAGTTCTTC	CSASVTSGSMNEQFF
TRBJ2-1	.	TRBV29-1	.	TGCAGCGTCGTGACTAGTAATGAGCAGTTCTTC	CSVVTSNEQFF
TRBJ1-1	.	TRBV4-1	.	TGCGCCAGCACCCGAGGAGCCCTAGCAATGAACACTGAAGCTTTCTTT	CASTRGALAMNTEAFF
TRBJ2-7	.	TRBV11-1	TRBD1	TGTGCCAGCAGAAAAAGCACCGGGACAGGGATCTACGAGCAGTACTTC	CASRKSTGTGIYEQYF
TRBJ2-3	.	TRBV14	TRBD2	TGTGCCAGCATGCTCGGGGGGGCCACAGATACGCAGTATTTT	CASMLGGATDTQYF
TRBJ2-7	few	TRBV20-1	TRBD1	TGCAGTGCTAGATCGATACAGGGGGTCCACGAGCAGTACTTC	CSARSIQGVHEQYF
TRBJ2-5	.	TRBV28	.	TGTGCCAGCAGTTTAATTTCTGGGGGAGAGCAGTACTTC	CASSLISGGEQYF
TRBJ2-2	few	TRBV5-5	TRBD2	TGTGCCAGCAGCTTAATAGCGGGATTGAACACCGGGGAGCTGTTTTTT	CASSLIAGLNTGELFF
TRBJ2-7	many	TRBV6-6	.	TGTGCCAGCAGTCTCACAGGCAACTACGAGCAGTACTTC	CASSLTGNYEQYF
TRBJ1-2	few	TRBV11-2	TRBD1	TGTGCCAGCAGCTTAGATCGATGGGGGACAGACTATGGCTACACCTTC	CASSLDRWGTDYGYTF
TRBJ1-6	.	TRBV12-3/TRBV12-4	TRBD1	TGTGCCAGCAGTTTGATGGGACAGGGTAATTCACCCCTCCACTTT	CASSLMGQGNSPLHF
TRBJ2-1	.	TRBV19	.	TGTGCCAGTAGGCCGGGACCTTCCTACAATGAGCAGTTCTTC	CASRPGPSYNEQFF
TRBJ1-5	many	TRBV12-3/TRBV12-4	.	TGTGCCAGCAGATCAGACAGCAATCAGCCCCAGCATTTT	CASRSDSNQPQHF
TRBJ2-7	few	TRBV6-1	.	TGTGCCAGCAGTGAAGGGGTCATTGCTTCCTACGAGCAGTACTTC	CASSEGVIASYEQYF
TRBJ2-3	many	TRBV4-2	TRBD1	TGTGCCAGCAGTCAAGGACAGGGGCTTACAGATACGCAGTATTTT	CASSQGQGLTDTQYF
TRBJ2-7	.	TRBV5-6	.	TGTGCCAGCAGCTGGGACTGGAGATCCTACAATGAGCAGTACTTC	CASSWDWRSYNEQYF
TRBJ2-3	.	TRBV29-1	.	TGCAGCGTTGTGGCCCTCCTTAACACAGATACGCAGTATTTT	CSVVALLNTDTQYF